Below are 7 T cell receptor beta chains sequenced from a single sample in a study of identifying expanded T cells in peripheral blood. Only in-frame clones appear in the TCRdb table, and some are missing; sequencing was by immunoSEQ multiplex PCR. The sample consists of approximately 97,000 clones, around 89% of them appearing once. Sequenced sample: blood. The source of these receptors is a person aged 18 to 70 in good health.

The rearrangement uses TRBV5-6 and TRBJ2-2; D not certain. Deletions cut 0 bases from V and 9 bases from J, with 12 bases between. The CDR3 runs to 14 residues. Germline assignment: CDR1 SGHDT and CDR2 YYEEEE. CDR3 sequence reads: CASSLEPSGWELFF. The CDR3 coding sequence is TGTGCCAGCAGCTTGGAGCCTAGTGGTTGGGAGCTGTTTTTT.

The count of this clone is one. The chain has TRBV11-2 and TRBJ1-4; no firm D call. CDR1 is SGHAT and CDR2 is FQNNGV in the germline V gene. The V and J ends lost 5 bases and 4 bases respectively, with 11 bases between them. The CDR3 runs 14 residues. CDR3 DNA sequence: TGTGCCAGCAGCCCCGACCGGTTTAATGAAAAACTGTTTTTT. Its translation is CASSPDRFNEKLFF.

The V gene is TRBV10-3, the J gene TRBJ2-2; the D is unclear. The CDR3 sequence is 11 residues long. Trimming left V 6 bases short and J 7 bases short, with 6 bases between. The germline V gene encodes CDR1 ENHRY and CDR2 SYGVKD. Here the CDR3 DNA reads TGTGCCATCAGGATTAACGGGGAGCTGTTTTTT. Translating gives CAIRINGELFF.

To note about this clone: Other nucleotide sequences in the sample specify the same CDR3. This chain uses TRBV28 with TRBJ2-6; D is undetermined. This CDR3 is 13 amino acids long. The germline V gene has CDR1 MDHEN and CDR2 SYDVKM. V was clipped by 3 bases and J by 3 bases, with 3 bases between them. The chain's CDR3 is CASSFGGANVLTF. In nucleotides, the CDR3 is TGTGCCAGCAGTTTTGGTGGGGCCAACGTCCTGACTTTC.

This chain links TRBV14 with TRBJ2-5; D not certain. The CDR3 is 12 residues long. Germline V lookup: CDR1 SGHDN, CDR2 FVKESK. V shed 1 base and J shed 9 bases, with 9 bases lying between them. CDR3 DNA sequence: TGTGCCAGCAGCCAAGGCCGCCTGGCCCAGTACTTC. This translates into CASSQGRLAQYF.

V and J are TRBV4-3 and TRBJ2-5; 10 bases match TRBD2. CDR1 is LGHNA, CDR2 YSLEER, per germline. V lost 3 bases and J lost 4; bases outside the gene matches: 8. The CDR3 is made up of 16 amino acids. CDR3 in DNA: TGCGCCAGCAGCCACGCCGTAGCGGGGGGCGGAGAGACCCAGTACTTC. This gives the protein CASSHAVAGGGETQYF.

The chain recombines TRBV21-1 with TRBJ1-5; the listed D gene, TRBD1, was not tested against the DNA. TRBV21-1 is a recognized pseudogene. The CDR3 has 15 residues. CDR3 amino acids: CASRSRVRGNQPQHF. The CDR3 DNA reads TGTGCCAGCAGAAGCCGGGTCAGGGGCAATCAGCCCCAGCATTTT.